This record concerns one TCR beta chain sequence. Its antigen remains unidentified. No base quality information exists; no much larger clone differs at one position. The source of the sample is a study of blood T cell repertoires in COVID-19 (dated by TCRdb to the early 2020s). About the full investigation: The collaborator samples originated in the United States, Italy and Spain and spanned the acute and convalescent phases of COVID-19. Samples were obtained from the ongoing ImmuneRACE study (first 160 participants) and from over a thousand subjects provided by 6 global collaborators. The dataset comprised deeply sampled blood TCRbeta repertoires from subjects exposed to, actively infected with, or recovered from COVID-19. The sample metadata nearly always contained a de-identified subject ID, COVID-19 status, age in years and sex. The repertoires were made available in a free public database intended to serve as a resource for research on the immune response to SARS-CoV-2. The material from the prospective study consisted of cDNA or gDNA derived from T cells, B-cell-depleted T cells, or PBMCs. HLA class I and class II types, where available, came from metadata supplied by the sample provider rather than from assay-based typing. Broader findings and caveats from the paper: How much clinical and demographic metadata was included differed by source and by participant, and the metadata was provided uncurated.

A second Seattle source provided samples from volunteer blood donors who had recovered from COVID-19. The collaborating institutions used their own protocols to collect whole blood in K2EDTA tubes. For TCRbeta analysis, collaborators shipped samples as frozen whole blood, isolated PBMCs, or DNA extracted from either of those sample types. The immunoSEQ Assay, a bias-controlled multiplex PCR, was used to amplify TCRbeta CDR3 regions from genomic DNA. The source study handled its data this way. The number of nucleated cells in each sample was estimated by amplification of reference gene primers within the assay. Sequence reads were collapsed and filtered to measure the absolute abundance of every unique TCRbeta CDR3 rearrangement. Productive Simpson clonality was computed per sample as the square root of Simpson's diversity index over productive rearrangements. What TCRdb holds here is the immuneACCESS table cut down to in-frame rearrangements. Part of the clones is not present; checked against another copy, under half of the missing clones reflect an unresolved V gene, and the others are unexplained. V, J and clone size derive from that table, while D and trimming were established from the DNA sequence. This sample has some 320,000 clones in its table, and over 75% of those were observed once. The top ten constitute less than 9.5% of the sample.

This TCR derives from a woman between 45 and 65 years old who had recovered from COVID-19. Sequenced input: peripheral blood.

The nucleotide sequence is TGTGCCAGCAGCCGGGCGGCTAGCGGCACAGATACGCAGTATTTT. Its translation is CASSRAASGTDTQYF. This chain is built from TRBV3-1 (or the pseudogene TRBV3-2) and TRBJ2-3; a weak D assignment points to TRBD2 (6 bases agree). Between the V and J ends, shortened by 4 bases and 1 base respectively, the junction contains 12 bases. From the germline V gene (reference sequence), CDR1 is LGHDT and CDR2 is YNNKEL. Taken from cysteine to phenylalanine, the CDR3 has 15 residues. Left in the record is the CDR3 DNA by itself, 45 bases read in frame from the first base.